This entry features one TCR beta chain sequence. Its antigen specificity is not known. The record has no base qualities; no much larger clone is one base away. The source of the sample is a study of technical replicates of blood from several donors (TCRdb year 2017). The library was generated by the immunoSEQ multiplex PCR assay. Imported from immuneACCESS, the table was reduced by TCRdb to in-frame sequences with V and J called. These copies leave out some clones; in studies compared against another copy, an unresolved V gene accounts for under half, and the cause of the remainder is not known. The sample table lists tens of thousands of clones, 75% to 90% of them with a count of one. The ten most abundant clones make up roughly 3.7% of the sample. Sequences SEHNR (CDR1) and FQNEAQ (CDR2) are obtained from the germline V gene (reference sequence). V ends up 3 bases short and J 7 bases short, with an unmatched junction base count of 12. Inclusive of the bounding cysteine and phenylalanine, the CDR3 is 16 residues long. The retained sequence is limited to the CDR3, 48 bases, with the frame set at the first base.

This receptor chain uses TRBV7-9 and TRBJ2-3; 8 bases in the junction line up with TRBD2. Sequencing used PBMCs. The source of this sequence is a human donor in good health. Some clones in this sample may be carry-over from other donors' samples. The DNA sequence is TGTGCCAGCAGCTTTTGGAGCGGGAGTGAAGGGAATACGCAGTATTTT. Its translation is CASSFWSGSEGNTQYF.